This T cell receptor beta chain emerged from a study of T-cell reconstitution after alpha-beta-depleted transplantation in children. Concerning this clonotype: A clone one base away is much larger, so this may be a read error.

For TCRbeta, the library was prepared with unique molecular identifiers. One entry per CDR3 protein, called by TCRdb with MiXCR from the PCR reads. The top ten clones hold 36% of a sample with over 4,500 distinct CDR3 sequences, about a quarter of them seen once. Germline-derived CDR1 and CDR2 are ENHRY and SYGVKD. This CDR3 is 13 amino acids long. The receptor was derived from a male patient aged 2 to 10 who had a stem cell transplant for acute lymphoblastic leukemia, so the T cells may come from the graft donor. The genes are TRBV10-3 and TRBJ2-5, with 9 bases lining up with TRBD1. The J call is doubtful: the DNA matches TRBJ2-1 better. The sample in question was PBMCs, mostly from graft donor cells, obtained 60 days after TCRalphabeta/CD19-depleted stem cell transplant. The CDR3 region has the DNA TGTGCCATCAGTGAGACAGGGGGCGAGACCCAGTTCTTC. Its translation: CAISETGGETQFF.